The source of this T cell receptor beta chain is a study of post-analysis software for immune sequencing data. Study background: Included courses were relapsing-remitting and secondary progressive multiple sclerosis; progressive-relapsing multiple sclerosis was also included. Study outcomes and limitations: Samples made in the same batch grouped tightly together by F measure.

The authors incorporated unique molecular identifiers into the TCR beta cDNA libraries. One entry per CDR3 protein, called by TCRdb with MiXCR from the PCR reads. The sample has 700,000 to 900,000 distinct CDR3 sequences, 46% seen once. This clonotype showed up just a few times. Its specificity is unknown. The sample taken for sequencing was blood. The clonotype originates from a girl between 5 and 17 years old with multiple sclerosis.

The CDR3 protein is CASSPDSGSTYEQYF. The CDR3 nucleotides are TGTGCCAGCAGTCCCGATAGCGGGAGCACCTACGAGCAGTACTTC. The chain couples TRBV12-3 or TRBV12-4 to TRBJ2-7, with 9 bases matching TRBD2. The CDR3 sequence is 15 residues long. J was trimmed by 2 bases and V by 5 bases; bases with no gene match: 7.